The sequence of this T cell receptor beta chain was determined in a study of blood T cell repertoires in COVID-19. Overall study: Sources were T cells, B-cell-depleted T cells, or PBMCs; the material itself was cDNA or gDNA.

Profiled with immunoSEQ multiplex PCR; TCRdb holds only in-frame clones, not every one. The profile covers about 300,000 clones, with about 89% appearing a single time and roughly 5% taken by the ten largest. J lost 7 bases, V lost 3 bases, and 4 bases had no gene match. Germline loops: CDR1 LGHNA, CDR2 YSLEER. The CDR3 extends over 13 amino acids. The sequenced sample was PBMCs or T cells enriched from blood (not recorded which). This sequence was found in a man aged 60 to 69 who had recovered from COVID-19. The chain couples TRBV4-3 to TRBJ1-2; 8 bases match TRBD1. The CDR3 nucleotides are TGCGCCAGCAGCCAGGACAGGGTCTTTGGCTACACCTTC. The encoded protein is CASSQDRVFGYTF.